These 30 T cell receptor beta chains came from one sample sequenced in a study of neurological immune-mediated disorders. Sample time point: technical triplicate 1. TCRdb fed the 5' RACE reads into MiXCR, producing one record per CDR3 protein. The sample carries 40,000 or so distinct CDR3 sequences, 11% recorded once. What was sequenced was PBMCs. The receptors shown here come from a man aged 55 to 70 with HTLV-1-associated myelopathy (HAM/TSP).

This clonotype is medium-sized within its sample. The rearrangement uses TRBV20-1 and TRBJ2-5, with 12 bases that match TRBD2. The germline gives CDR1 DFQATT, CDR2 SNEGSKA (reference sequence). This CDR3 comprises 16 residues. The junction had 2 bases not matched to a gene; V was cut back by 0 bases and J by 0 bases. DNA of the CDR3: TGCAGTGCTAGAGATCCTAGCGGGAGGGACCAAGAGACCCAGTACTTC. Amino acids: CSARDPSGRDQETQYF.

This clonotype was observed at least ten times. The chain has TRBV28 and TRBJ1-1, with 7 bases that match TRBD1. The trim removed 7 bases at V and 3 bases at J, leaving 8 bases unmatched. From germline, CDR1 is MDHEN and CDR2 SYDVKM. The CDR3 runs to 14 residues. In DNA, the CDR3 is TGTGCCAGCAATACTCAGGGGGGCGACACTGAAGCTTTCTTT. Translation gives CASNTQGGDTEAFF.

This clonotype is medium-sized by share. V gene TRBV4-1 combines with J gene TRBJ2-3; TRBD2 matches 14 bases. Germline-derived CDR1 and CDR2 are MGHRA and YSYEKL. The ends lost 4 bases at V and 1 base at J; junction bases unmatched: 4. This CDR3 region has 17 residues. DNA for the CDR3: TGCGCCAGCAGCCTGACTAGCGGGAGGGCCGGCACAGATACGCAGTATTTT. The encoded protein is CASSLTSGRAGTDTQYF.

This clonotype occurred many times. The rearrangement joins TRBV5-1 to TRBJ2-4; perhaps TRBD2 as D (6 bases). Trimming left V 4 bases short and J 4 bases short, with 24 bases between. The germline CDR1 and CDR2 sequences are SGHRS and YFSETQ. The CDR3 sequence is 18 residues long. The CDR3, as DNA: TGCGCCAGCAGCCCGGGAGTTGGCGGCACAGAGGAGAAAAACATTCAGTACTTC. Its protein product is CASSPGVGGTEEKNIQYF. Combining the CDR3 with reference TRBV5-1 and TRBJ2-4 gives the whole variable domain KAGVTQTPRYLIKTRGQQVTLSCSPISGHRSVSWYQQTPGQGLQFLFEYFSETQRNKGNFPGRFSGRQFSNSRSEMNVSTLELGDSALYLCASSPGVGGTEEKNIQYFGAGTRLSVL.

The sample holds many counts of this clonotype. The rearrangement joins TRBV20-1 to TRBJ2-1; TRBD2 matches 13 bases. The germline gives CDR1 DFQATT, CDR2 SNEGSKA (reference sequence). V trimming: 4 bases; J trimming: 8 bases; junction bases outside the gene matches: 5. CDR3 length: 14 residues. In DNA, the CDR3 is TGCAGTGCTATGTCCGGGACTAGCGGGGATGAGCAGTTCTTC. This translates into CSAMSGTSGDEQFF.

This clonotype was seen repeatedly, ten times or more. The chain joins TRBV6-2 or TRBV6-3 to TRBJ2-7; a weak D match, TRBD2 (6 bases). The CDR3 consists of 15 residues. Germline lookup yields CDR1 MNHEY and CDR2 SVGEGT. The V gene lost 4 bases and the J gene lost 4 bases, with 17 bases spanning the gap. The CDR3 bases are TGTGCCAGCAGTTCCTTGCGACTAGTAACATACGAGCAGTACTTC. Translated: CASSSLRLVTYEQYF.

This clonotype was counted ten times or more. V usage is TRBV5-6 and J usage is TRBJ2-4; D is uncertain. V lost 4 bases to trimming and J lost 2 bases, with 10 bases between them. Germline V gene data show CDR1 as SGHDT and CDR2 as YYEEEE. This CDR3 region has 14 residues. The CDR3 DNA follows: TGTGCCAGCAGCCCTACAGAAACCAAAAACATTCAGTACTTC. Its translation: CASSPTETKNIQYF.

This clonotype was seen many times. The J gene is TRBJ1-2, the V gene TRBV5-1; a weak D match, TRBD1 (5 bases). V lost 0 bases to trimming and J lost 8 bases, with 11 bases between them. This CDR3 has 13 amino acids. Germline V gene lookup returns CDR1 SGHRS and CDR2 YFSETQ. CDR3: CASSLAGIGGYTF. CDR3 nucleotides: TGCGCCAGCAGCTTGGCAGGGATCGGAGGCTACACCTTC.

The sample holds many counts of this clonotype. The chain joins TRBV20-1 to TRBJ2-3, with D perhaps assigned TRBD1 or TRBD2 (5 bases each). In germline, CDR1 is DFQATT, CDR2 SNEGSKA (reference sequence). The CDR3 has 15 amino acids. Trimming stripped 3 bases from V and 6 bases from J, with 19 bases between. CDR3 loop: CSARAFRDPGDTQYF. As DNA, the CDR3 is TGCAGTGCTAGGGCTTTTCGGGACCCCGGGGATACGCAGTATTTT.

This clonotype was counted at least ten times. The V call is TRBV20-1, the J call TRBJ1-1; unclear D gene. Trimming took off 3 bases at V and 6 bases at J, with 8 bases between the two ends. This CDR3 region has 11 residues. Germline CDR1 DFQATT, CDR2 SNEGSKA (reference sequence). Written as DNA, the CDR3 is TGCAGTGCTAGTTATCAAGCTGAAGCTTTCTTT. Translation: CSASYQAEAFF.

This clonotype has at least ten counts. The chain has TRBV12-3 or TRBV12-4 and TRBJ1-5, with D hard to call. V lost 3 bases and J lost 0, with 12 bases in between. The CDR3 has 16 amino acids. The DNA of the CDR3 is TGTGCCAGCAGTTTCGGGCAGCGATATAGCAATCAGCCCCAGCATTTT. Translation gives CASSFGQRYSNQPQHF.

The table lists this clonotype with many counts. The chain carries TRBV6-5 and TRBJ2-5, with 7 bases aligning to TRBD2. V was pared by 8 bases and J by 9 bases, with 6 bases of the junction left unmatched. Germline-derived CDR1 and CDR2 are MNHEY and SVGAGI. This CDR3 comprises 11 residues. CDR3 in DNA: TGTGCCAGCTCTAAGGGGAGGGCCCAGTACTTC. Translated, it gives CASSKGRAQYF.

The chain couples TRBV6-1 to TRBJ2-7; 10 bases map to TRBD1. Germline V gene lookup returns CDR1 MNHNS and CDR2 SASEGT. The CDR3 length is 19 residues. With V trimmed by 6 bases and J by 0 bases, 17 bases remained unmatched. CDR3: CASRDPTGTGVISSYEQYF. DNA of the CDR3: TGTGCCAGCAGGGATCCCACCGGGACAGGGGTCATTTCCTCCTACGAGCAGTACTTC.

This clonotype was recorded at least ten times. The chain links TRBV7-9 to TRBJ1-2, with D possibly being TRBD1 (5 bases). V was shortened by 0 bases and J by 3 bases, with 5 bases between the two germline ends. The CDR3 contains 13 residues. Per germline, CDR1 SEHNR and CDR2 FQNEAQ (reference sequence). This chain's CDR3 is CASSLARDYGYTF. In nucleotides, the CDR3 is TGTGCCAGCAGCTTAGCCAGGGACTATGGCTACACCTTC.

This clonotype was seen repeatedly, ten times or more. The chain combines TRBV9 with TRBJ2-1; 8 bases match TRBD2. In germline, CDR1 is SGDLS, CDR2 YYNGEE. This CDR3 region has 15 residues. The V and J ends lost 0 bases and 4 bases, in that order; junction bases with no gene match: 3. CDR3 loop: CASSVVVAGYNEQFF. CDR3 DNA: TGTGCCAGCAGCGTAGTGGTAGCGGGGTACAATGAGCAGTTCTTC.

The sample holds many counts of this clonotype. The chain is built from TRBV5-1 and TRBJ2-1; 7 positions match TRBD2. V shed 1 base and J 4 bases; nucleotides not matched to a gene: 11. The germline V gene encodes CDR1 SGHRS and CDR2 YFSETQ. CDR3 length equals 17 residues. The CDR3 nucleotides are TGCGCCAGCAGCTTGATCGATCCTAGCGGCGGGTACAATGAGCAGTTCTTC. It is translated as CASSLIDPSGGYNEQFF.

The rearrangement joins TRBV20-1 to TRBJ2-7; possibly TRBD2 for D (6 bases). The germline V and J ends were trimmed by 0 bases and 0 bases, with 12 bases remaining between them. The CDR3 totals 15 residues. The germline CDR1 and CDR2 sequences are DFQATT and SNEGSKA (reference sequence). The CDR3 sequence: CSARDGKRASYEQYF. The DNA of the CDR3 is TGCAGTGCTAGAGACGGAAAGCGGGCCTCCTACGAGCAGTACTTC.

This clonotype was detected many times. The chain links TRBV10-2 to TRBJ2-7, with D tentatively TRBD2 (5 bases). Trimming cost V 7 bases and J 1 base, with 11 bases left between them. Germline assignment: CDR1 WSHSY and CDR2 SAAADI. This CDR3 spans 13 amino acids. CDR3 DNA: TGCGCCAGCAATGTCGGCGGGTCCTACGAGCAGTACTTC. This gives the protein CASNVGGSYEQYF.

CDR3 residues: CASSAQGFYTEAFF. The CDR3 nucleotides read TGTGCCAGCAGTGCACAGGGGTTCTACACTGAAGCTTTCTTT. The chain is built from TRBV25-1 and TRBJ1-1; the match to TRBD1 covers 7 bases. The CDR3 has 14 amino acids. In germline, CDR1 is MGHDK, CDR2 SYGVNS. Trimming cost V 4 bases and J 3 bases; bases outside gene matches: 5. Complete variable domain (other parts from reference TRBV25-1 and TRBJ1-1): EADIYQTPRYLVIGTGKKITLECSQTMGHDKMYWYQQDPGMELHLIHYSYGVNSTEKGDLSSESTVSRIRTEHFPLTLESARPSHTSQYLCASSAQGFYTEAFFGQGTRLTVV.

This clonotype was counted ten times or more. CDR3 region: CASHPPGRGQNTEAFF. The CDR3 DNA reads as TGTGCCAGCCATCCCCCCGGCAGGGGGCAGAACACTGAAGCTTTCTTT. V gene TRBV5-6 combines with J gene TRBJ1-1; 8 nucleotides line up with TRBD1. The CDR3 length is 16 residues. J lost 1 base, V lost 7 bases, and 12 bases had no gene match. Germline CDR1 SGHDT, CDR2 YYEEEE.

The V and J genes are TRBV19 and TRBJ2-5; D gene unclear. The CDR3 has 13 residues. Germline CDR1 reads LNHDA; CDR2 reads SQIVND (reference sequence). Trimming took off 8 bases at V and 2 bases at J, with 12 bases between the two ends. CDR3 region: CASRPRVQETQYF. The CDR3, as DNA: TGTGCCAGTCGTCCCCGGGTACAAGAGACCCAGTACTTC.

On this clonotype itself: Compared with germline, one end of the junction differs, possibly owing to a read error. The chain has TRBV5-1 and TRBJ1-2, with 8 positions matching TRBD1. CDR1 is SGHRS and CDR2 is YFSETQ in the germline V gene. The length of the CDR3 is 15 residues. In DNA, the CDR3 is TGCGCCAGCAGCCCTGAAGGGGTTTCAGGGGGCGGCTACATCTTC. It is translated as CASSPEGVSGGGYIF.

This clonotype has a count of ten or more. J is TRBJ1-1 and V is TRBV20-1, with TRBD1 as a possible D gene (5 bases). This CDR3 is built from 11 residues. Trimming took 6 bases from V and 6 from J, leaving 11 bases between them. Germline V CDR1 and CDR2: DFQATT, SNEGSKA (reference sequence). Here the CDR3 DNA reads TGCAGTGCGTCGGGGCAGGCTGAAGCTTTCTTT. It specifies CSASGQAEAFF.

Ten or more counts support this clonotype. J is TRBJ2-7 and V is TRBV12-3 or TRBV12-4; no firm D call. The CDR3 length is 14 residues. V lost 3 bases, J lost 1 base, and 10 bases lay in between. DNA of the CDR3: TGTGCCAGCAGTTTGACAAGGCCTTCCTACGAGCAGTACTTC. Encoded protein: CASSLTRPSYEQYF.

The table lists this clonotype with many counts. The J gene is TRBJ2-1, the V gene TRBV5-1, with D possibly being TRBD2 (5 bases). CDR3 size: 15 residues. Trimming cost V 5 bases and J 8 bases, with 20 bases left between them. The germline gives CDR1 SGHRS, CDR2 YFSETQ. The CDR3 coding sequence is TGCGCCAGCAGGTTATCGGGGAACATCGCGGATGAGCAGTTCTTC. Encoded protein: CASRLSGNIADEQFF.

At least ten counts were recorded for this clonotype. The conserved final phenylalanine or tryptophan is absent from the CDR3, which likely points to a read error. The DNA is left out, because the CDR3 cannot be placed on it with certainty; the CDR3 is given as TCRdb lists it. The rearrangement links TRBV5-1 to TRBJ1-1. The germline V gene encodes CDR1 SGHRS and CDR2 YFSETQ. The CDR3 is 10 residues long, ends included. The CDR3 reads CASSLAGGSL.

As regards this clonotype: With a much larger clone just one base away, this may be a read error. CDR3 region: CASSSLWGRDAKVTEAFF. The CDR3 bases are TGTGCCAGCAGCTCCCTGTGGGGGAGGGATGCAAAAGTCACTGAAGCTTTCTTT. The V call is TRBV7-9, the J call TRBJ1-1; possible D gene TRBD1, 5 bases. The CDR3 spans 18 residues. CDR1 is SEHNR and CDR2 is FQNEAQ in the germline V gene (reference sequence). V was shortened by 4 bases and J by 4 bases, with 25 bases between the two germline ends.

This sequence joins TRBV5-6 and TRBJ1-1, with 10 bases matching TRBD1. CDR1 is SGHDT, CDR2 YYEEEE, per germline. The CDR3 runs 13 residues. After removal of 4 bases from V and 8 bases from J, the junction contained 5 bases not matched to a gene. The CDR3 DNA follows: TGTGCCAGCAGCGATGGACAGGGGGAAGAAGCTTTCTTT. Translation: CASSDGQGEEAFF.

This clonotype was seen many times. The rearrangement uses TRBV24-1 and TRBJ2-5; D perhaps matches TRBD1 (5 bases). The germline V and J ends were trimmed by 4 bases and 4 bases, with 21 bases remaining between them. Germline CDR1 reads KGHDR; CDR2 reads SFDVKD. The CDR3 is 17 amino acids. The CDR3 loop is CATSDSQGWAQVETQYF. The CDR3 nucleotides read TGTGCCACCAGTGACTCTCAGGGATGGGCCCAGGTAGAGACCCAGTACTTC.

The table lists this clonotype with a few counts. The chain joins TRBV6-1 to TRBJ1-1; a possible D gene is TRBD1 (6 bases). Germline loops: CDR1 MNHNS, CDR2 SASEGT. V was trimmed by 5 bases and J by 1 base, leaving 11 bases between them. The CDR3 spans 14 residues. The CDR3 DNA reads TGTGCCAGCAGTCCTAGGGGGGCGAACACTGAAGCTTTCTTT. This gives the protein CASSPRGANTEAFF.